Given below is one T cell receptor beta chain in context. What it recognizes is unknown. TCRdb's table, derived via immunoSEQ multiplex PCR, lists solely in-frame clones and lacks some. This sample carries almost 40,000 clones, roughly 90% of them seen once, and the ten largest clones take about 6%. This sample is drawn from a study of T cells in localized non-small cell lung cancer. Notes on the study in general: Higher adjacent-lung clonality was associated with shorter survival.

The CDR3 is made up of 14 amino acids. V trimming: 4 bases; J trimming: 5 bases; junction bases outside the gene matches: 7. Germline loops: CDR1 MNHEY, CDR2 SMNVEV (reference sequence). This TCR derives from a male donor aged 60 or over with stage II lung adenocarcinoma. Sample: peripheral blood mononuclear cells, taken before any cancer treatment. The V and J genes are TRBV27 and TRBJ1-1, with TRBD1 matching over 7 bases. The CDR3 region is CASSYYRGRTEAFF. As DNA, the CDR3 is TGTGCCAGCAGTTACTACAGGGGCAGGACTGAAGCTTTCTTT.